This note documents a single T cell receptor beta chain sequence. The data are from a study of control samples from healthy donors and cancer patients. TCRdb's copy holds only in-frame clones and misses some; the assay was immunoSEQ multiplex PCR. Among about 170,000 clones listed, just over 90% were seen once. Germline CDR1 is LGHDT and CDR2 is YNNKEL (reference sequence). The CDR3 is 12 amino acids. The germline V and J ends were trimmed by 1 base and 12 bases, with 12 bases remaining between them. This chain links TRBV3-1 (or the pseudogene TRBV3-2) with TRBJ1-2; TRBD1 might be the D (6 bases). The source of this sequence is an older woman in good health. The sequenced sample was blood. The CDR3 region is CASSQASQGNTF. CDR3 DNA: TGTGCCAGCAGCCAAGCTTCGCAGGGGAACACCTTC.